This T cell receptor (beta chain) was sequenced during a study of blood T cell repertoires in COVID-19. In the study overall: Sites in the United States, Italy and Spain provided acute and convalescent COVID-19 samples. T cells, B-cell-depleted T cells, or PBMCs provided the cDNA or gDNA that served as material.

Per the original data handling: Reference gene primers were amplified, and this amplification served to estimate nucleated cell counts. Libraries were prepared by immunoSEQ multiplex PCR; TCRdb keeps only in-frame clonotypes and omits some of them. Clone size and V and J calls were adopted from that table, with D and trimming inferred from the DNA. The sample holds more than 140,000 clones, 80% to 90% seen once. The receptor was isolated from a woman aged 45-60 years in a cohort sampled during active or convalescent COVID-19. The sample taken for sequencing was peripheral blood.

CDR3 DNA sequence: TGTGCCAGCAGTTACTCGGGACTGCGCCATCAGCCCCAGCATTTT. Protein: CASSYSGLRHQPQHF. The rearrangement uses TRBV6-2 or TRBV6-3 and TRBJ1-5; perhaps TRBD1 as D (5 bases). Germline V gene sequence: CDR1 MNHEY, CDR2 SVGEGT. This CDR3 contains 15 residues. V lost 0 bases and J lost 5, with 11 bases in between.